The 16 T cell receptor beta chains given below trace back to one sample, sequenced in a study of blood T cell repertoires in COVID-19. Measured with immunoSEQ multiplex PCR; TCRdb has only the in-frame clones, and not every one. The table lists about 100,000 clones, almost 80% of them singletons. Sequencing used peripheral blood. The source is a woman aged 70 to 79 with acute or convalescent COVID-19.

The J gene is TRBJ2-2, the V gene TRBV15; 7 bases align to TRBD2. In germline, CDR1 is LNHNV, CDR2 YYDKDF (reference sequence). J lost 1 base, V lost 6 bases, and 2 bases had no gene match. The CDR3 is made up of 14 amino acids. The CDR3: CATRAGVNTGELFF. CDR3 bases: TGTGCCACCAGGGCGGGAGTGAACACCGGGGAGCTGTTTTTT.

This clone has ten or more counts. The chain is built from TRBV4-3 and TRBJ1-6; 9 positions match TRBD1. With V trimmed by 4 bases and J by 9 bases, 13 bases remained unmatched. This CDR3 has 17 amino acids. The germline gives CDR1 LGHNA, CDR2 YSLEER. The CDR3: CASSLYEPGQGSSPLHF. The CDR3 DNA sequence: TGCGCCAGCAGCCTCTATGAGCCGGGACAGGGTAGTTCACCCCTCCACTTT.

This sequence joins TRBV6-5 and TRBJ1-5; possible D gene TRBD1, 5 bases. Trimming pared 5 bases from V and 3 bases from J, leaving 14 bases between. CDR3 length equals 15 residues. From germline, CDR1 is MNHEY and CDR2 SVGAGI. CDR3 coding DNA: TGTGCCAGCAGTCAATTCCAAGGGGCCAATCAGCCCCAGCATTTT. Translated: CASSQFQGANQPQHF.

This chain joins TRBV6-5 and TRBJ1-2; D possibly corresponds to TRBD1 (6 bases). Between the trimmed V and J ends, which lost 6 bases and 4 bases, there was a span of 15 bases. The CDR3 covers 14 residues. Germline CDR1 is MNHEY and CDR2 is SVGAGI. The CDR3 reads CASRVVRGAYGYTF. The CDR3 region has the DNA TGTGCCAGCAGGGTAGTCAGGGGTGCCTATGGCTACACCTTC.

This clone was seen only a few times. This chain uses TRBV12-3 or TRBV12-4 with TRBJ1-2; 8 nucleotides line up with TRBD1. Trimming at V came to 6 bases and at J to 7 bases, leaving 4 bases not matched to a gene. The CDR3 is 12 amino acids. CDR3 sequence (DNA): TGTGCCAGCAGGACAGGGGAAGGTGGCTACACCTTC. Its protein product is CASRTGEGGYTF.

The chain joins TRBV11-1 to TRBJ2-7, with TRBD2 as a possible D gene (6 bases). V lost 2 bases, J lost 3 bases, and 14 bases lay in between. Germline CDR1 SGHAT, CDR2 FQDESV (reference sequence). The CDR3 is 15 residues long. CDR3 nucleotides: TGTGCCAGCAGCTTACACGGGGGTGGGGTCTACGAGCAGTACTTC. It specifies CASSLHGGGVYEQYF.

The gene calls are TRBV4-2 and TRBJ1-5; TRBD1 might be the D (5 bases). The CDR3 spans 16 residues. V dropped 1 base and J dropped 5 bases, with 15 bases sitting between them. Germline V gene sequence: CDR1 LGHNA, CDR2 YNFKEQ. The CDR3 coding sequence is TGTGCCAGCAGCCAAGCGGCCAATTCAGGGCATCAGCCCCAGCATTTT. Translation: CASSQAANSGHQPQHF.

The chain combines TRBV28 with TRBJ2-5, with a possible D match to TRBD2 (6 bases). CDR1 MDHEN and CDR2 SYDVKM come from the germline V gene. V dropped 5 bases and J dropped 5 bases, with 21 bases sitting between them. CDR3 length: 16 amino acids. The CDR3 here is CASSPRTTLLGETQYF. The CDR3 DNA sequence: TGTGCCAGCAGTCCCCGGACTACCCTGCTTGGGGAGACCCAGTACTTC. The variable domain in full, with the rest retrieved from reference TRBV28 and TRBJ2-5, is DVKVTQSSRYLVKRTGEKVFLECVQDMDHENMFWYRQDPGLGLRLIYFSYDVKMKEKGDIPEGYSVSREKKERFSLILESASTNQTSMYLCASSPRTTLLGETQYFGPGTRLLVL.

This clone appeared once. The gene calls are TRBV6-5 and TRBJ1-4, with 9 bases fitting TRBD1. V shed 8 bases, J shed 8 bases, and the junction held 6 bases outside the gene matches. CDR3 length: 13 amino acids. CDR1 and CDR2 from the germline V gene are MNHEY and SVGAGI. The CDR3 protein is CASFPGTGEKLFF. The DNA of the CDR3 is TGTGCCAGCTTCCCGGGGACAGGGGAAAAACTGTTTTTT.

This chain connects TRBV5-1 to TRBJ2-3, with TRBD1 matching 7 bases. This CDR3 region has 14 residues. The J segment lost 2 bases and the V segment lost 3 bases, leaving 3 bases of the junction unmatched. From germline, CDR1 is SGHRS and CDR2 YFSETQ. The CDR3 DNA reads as TGCGCCAGCAGCTCGGACAGGCACACAGATACGCAGTATTTT. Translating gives CASSSDRHTDTQYF.

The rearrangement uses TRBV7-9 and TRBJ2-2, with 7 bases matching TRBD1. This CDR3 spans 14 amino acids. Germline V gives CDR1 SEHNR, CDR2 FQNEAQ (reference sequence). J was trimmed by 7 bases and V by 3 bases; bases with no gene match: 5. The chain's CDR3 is CASSLTDRDGELFF. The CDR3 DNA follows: TGTGCCAGCAGCTTGACTGACAGGGACGGGGAGCTGTTTTTT.

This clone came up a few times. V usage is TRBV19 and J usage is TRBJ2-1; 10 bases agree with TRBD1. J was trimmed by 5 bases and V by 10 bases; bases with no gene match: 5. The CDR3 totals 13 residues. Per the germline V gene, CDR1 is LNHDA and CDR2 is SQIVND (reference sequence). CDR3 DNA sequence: TGTGCCACGGACAGGGGGATCGACAATGAGCAGTTCTTC. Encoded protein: CATDRGIDNEQFF.

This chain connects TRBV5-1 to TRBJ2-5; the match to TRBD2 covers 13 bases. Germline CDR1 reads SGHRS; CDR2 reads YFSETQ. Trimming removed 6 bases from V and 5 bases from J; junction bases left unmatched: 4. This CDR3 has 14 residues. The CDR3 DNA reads TGCGCCAGCACCGGACTAGCGGGGGCGGAGACCCAGTACTTC. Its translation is CASTGLAGAETQYF.

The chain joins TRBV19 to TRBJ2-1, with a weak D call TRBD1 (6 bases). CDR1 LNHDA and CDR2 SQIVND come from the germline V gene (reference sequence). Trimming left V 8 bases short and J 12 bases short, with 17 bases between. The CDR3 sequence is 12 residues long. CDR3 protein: CASGRTEGGQFF. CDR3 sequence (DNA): TGTGCCAGTGGTAGGACGGAAGGGGGGCAGTTCTTC.

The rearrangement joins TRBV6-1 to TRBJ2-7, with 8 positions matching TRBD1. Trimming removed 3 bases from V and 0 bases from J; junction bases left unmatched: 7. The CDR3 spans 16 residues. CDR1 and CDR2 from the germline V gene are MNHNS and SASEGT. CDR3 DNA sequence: TGTGCCAGCAGTGAGCCCGGACAGGGCAGCTCCTACGAGCAGTACTTC. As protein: CASSEPGQGSSYEQYF.

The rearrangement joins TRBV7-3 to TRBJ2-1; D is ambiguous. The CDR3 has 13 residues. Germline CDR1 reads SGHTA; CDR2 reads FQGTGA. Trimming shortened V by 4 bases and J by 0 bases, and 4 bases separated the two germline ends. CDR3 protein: CASSSSSYNEQFF. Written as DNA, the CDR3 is TGTGCCAGCAGCTCTAGCTCCTACAATGAGCAGTTCTTC.